These 15 T cell receptor beta chains originate from one sample sequenced in a study of T cells expressing NK-cell markers. With the 5' RACE reads reprocessed, TCRdb shows one record per CDR3 protein and no DNA. The sample shows 450,000 to 600,000 distinct CDR3 sequences, and about 3.6% sits with its ten largest clones. The sequenced material came from blood T cells: a sorted CD56 or NKG2C T cell subset, CD4+ or CD8+ T cells, or bulk PBMC T cells (not recorded which). The receptors stem from a man aged 18-30 years in good health.

The gene calls are TRBV7-2 and TRBJ2-1; TCRdb returns TRBD1, unconfirmable since there is no DNA. This CDR3 has 14 residues. Germline loops: CDR1 SGHTA, CDR2 FQGNSA. The chain's CDR3 is CASSLVQGSNEQFF. Complete variable domain (other parts from reference TRBV7-2 and TRBJ2-1): GAGVSQSPSNKVTEKGKDVELRCDPISGHTALYWYRQSLGQGLEFLIYFQGNSAPDKSGLPSDRFSAERTGGSVSTLTIQRTQQEDSAVYLCASSLVQGSNEQFFGPGTRLTVL.

The chain joins TRBV30 to TRBJ2-1; the TCRdb call, TRBD2, lacks DNA for checking. Looked up from germline, CDR1 is GTSNPN and CDR2 is SVGIG (reference sequence). CDR3 length: 16 residues. The CDR3 here is CAWSGTSGSSYNEQFF.

The chain has TRBV12-3 or TRBV12-4 and TRBJ2-1; TCRdb calls TRBD1, which cannot be checked without DNA. This CDR3 has 15 amino acids. This CDR3 reads CASSIRDRNYNEQFF.

The J gene is TRBJ2-1, the V gene TRBV5-1; TCRdb indicates TRBD2, and absent DNA this call remains unverified. The CDR3 runs to 18 residues. The germline V gene encodes CDR1 SGHRS and CDR2 YFSETQ. CDR3: CASSLGLAGAYPYNEQFF.

The chain recombines TRBV6-5 with TRBJ2-1; TCRdb's assignment of TRBD2 cannot be checked, as there is no DNA. Germline CDR1 reads MNHEY; CDR2 reads SVGAGI. The CDR3 runs to 13 residues. The CDR3 is CASSYLSEDEQFF.

This sequence joins TRBV7-9 and TRBJ1-4; TCRdb calls TRBD1, which cannot be checked without DNA. This CDR3 is 15 amino acids long. Germline V gene data show CDR1 as SEHNR and CDR2 as FQNEAQ (reference sequence). CDR3 sequence reads: CASSLDGTVGEKLFF.

This chain joins TRBV29-1 and TRBJ2-1; the TCRdb call, TRBD2, lacks DNA for checking. The CDR3 extends over 15 amino acids. Germline V gene data show CDR1 as SQVTM and CDR2 as ANQGSEA. The CDR3 sequence is CSVYERTSGNNEQFF.

The genes are TRBV9 and TRBJ2-7; TCRdb's D call, TRBD1, is unchecked because there is no DNA. Germline CDR1 and CDR2: SGDLS and YYNGEE. The length of the CDR3 is 14 residues. The CDR3 here is CASSVEGQGGEQYF.

The V call is TRBV20-1, the J call TRBJ2-7; the TCRdb call, TRBD2, lacks DNA for checking. The CDR3 loop spans 13 amino acids. Germline V gene data show CDR1 as DFQATT and CDR2 as SNEGSKA (reference sequence). The CDR3 is CSAFLLGGYEQYF.

The V gene is TRBV18, the J gene TRBJ1-2; the TCRdb call, TRBD1, lacks DNA for checking. CDR1 is KGHSH and CDR2 is LQKENI in the germline V gene. The CDR3 totals 15 residues. CDR3 loop: CASSLPGTLVYGYTF.

The chain recombines TRBV29-1 with TRBJ2-1; no DNA is available, so the TRBD2 call from TCRdb remains unchecked. The CDR3 totals 13 residues. The germline V gene has CDR1 SQVTM and CDR2 ANQGSEA. The CDR3 loop is CSQTGGPGDEQFF.

The V gene is TRBV6-5, the J gene TRBJ2-3; there is no DNA to check the TCRdb D call of TRBD1. Germline CDR1 MNHEY, CDR2 SVGAGI. The CDR3 totals 15 residues. This chain's CDR3 is CASFYRDRVTDTQYF.

The V gene is TRBV6-1, the J gene TRBJ2-3; TCRdb names TRBD1, which stays unverified in the absence of DNA. Germline V gene lookup returns CDR1 MNHNS and CDR2 SASEGT. This CDR3 is built from 13 residues. CDR3: CASRTGVTDTQYF.

V is TRBV24-1 and J is TRBJ2-2. The CDR3 sequence is 18 residues long. In germline, CDR1 is KGHDR, CDR2 SFDVKD. The CDR3 sequence: CATSDFFSSAANTGELFF.

CDR3 sequence reads: CASSRRGGETQYF. The chain carries TRBV12-3 or TRBV12-4 and TRBJ2-5; absent DNA, TCRdb's TRBD1 call cannot be checked. This CDR3 has 13 residues.